A selection of T cell receptor beta chains follows, all from one sample in a study of blood T cell repertoires in COVID-19. Libraries were prepared by immunoSEQ multiplex PCR; TCRdb keeps only in-frame clonotypes and omits some of them. Counted here are roughly 100,000 clones, roughly four fifths occurring once; the ten biggest clones make up 6.2%. The source material was peripheral blood. These receptors came from a man of 80 years or more with COVID-19, enrolled during active disease. CDR3s include the opening cysteine and the closing phenylalanine or tryptophan. The order of the fields is V gene, J gene, D gene, clone size, CDR3 DNA, CDR3 protein. The D gene is left open where the match is weak. Only part of the rows carry a size: once, few, many, or a class if the clone is expanded.

v_gene: TRBV3-1/TRBV3-2
j_gene: TRBJ2-2
d_gene: .
abundance: .
CDR3nt: TGTGCCAGCAGCCAAGCGAGTAACACCGGGGAGCTGTTTTTT
CDR3aa: CASSQASNTGELFF

v_gene: TRBV10-3
j_gene: TRBJ2-1
d_gene: TRBD1
abundance: .
CDR3nt: TGTGCCATCAGTGAGGGCCGGGACAGGGGATCCTACAATGAGCAGTTCTTC
CDR3aa: CAISEGRDRGSYNEQFF

v_gene: TRBV2
j_gene: TRBJ1-6
d_gene: TRBD1
abundance: .
CDR3nt: TGTGCCAGCAGCGGACAGGGTAATTCACCCCTCCACTTT
CDR3aa: CASSGQGNSPLHF

v_gene: TRBV5-6
j_gene: TRBJ1-3
d_gene: .
abundance: .
CDR3nt: TGTGCCAGCAGCTTGGACGCGGGGGGAAACACCATATATTTT
CDR3aa: CASSLDAGGNTIYF

v_gene: TRBV6-5
j_gene: TRBJ1-4
d_gene: .
abundance: .
CDR3nt: TGTGCCAGCACCACCCTTGTGGGGGCTTCTGAAAAACTGTTTTTT
CDR3aa: CASTTLVGASEKLFF

v_gene: TRBV7-2
j_gene: TRBJ2-3
d_gene: .
abundance: .
CDR3nt: TGTGCCAGCAACTTCCTGGCCAGCACAGATACGCAGTATTTT
CDR3aa: CASNFLASTDTQYF

v_gene: TRBV30
j_gene: TRBJ2-5
d_gene: TRBD2
abundance: .
CDR3nt: TGTGCCTGGAGCCTCATGGGAGCCGCGGGGGGTAGTTCGTACTTC
CDR3aa: CAWSLMGAAGGSSYF

v_gene: TRBV28
j_gene: TRBJ2-3
d_gene: .
abundance: few
CDR3nt: TGTGCCAGCAGTTATGGCAGGGGCACAGATACGCAGTATTTT
CDR3aa: CASSYGRGTDTQYF

v_gene: TRBV4-1
j_gene: TRBJ2-7
d_gene: TRBD2
abundance: .
CDR3nt: TGCGCCAGCAGTCCGACTAGCGGGAGCTCCTACGAGCAGTACTTC
CDR3aa: CASSPTSGSSYEQYF

v_gene: TRBV28
j_gene: TRBJ2-5
d_gene: .
abundance: .
CDR3nt: TGTGCCAGCAGCGAACGGACAGAACAAGAGACCCAGTACTTC
CDR3aa: CASSERTEQETQYF

v_gene: TRBV19
j_gene: TRBJ2-7
d_gene: TRBD1
abundance: .
CDR3nt: TGTGCCAGTAGTTCGACAGGGACGCTCTACGAGCAGTACTTC
CDR3aa: CASSSTGTLYEQYF

v_gene: TRBV6-6
j_gene: TRBJ1-1
d_gene: TRBD1
abundance: .
CDR3nt: TGTGCCAGCAGTTTTGGGGACAGGCGCTATGAAGCTTTCTTT
CDR3aa: CASSFGDRRYEAFF

v_gene: TRBV27
j_gene: TRBJ1-2
d_gene: .
abundance: .
CDR3nt: TGTGCCAGCAGTTCCCAGGGACACAGCTACGGCTACACCTTC
CDR3aa: CASSSQGHSYGYTF

v_gene: TRBV29-1
j_gene: TRBJ2-1
d_gene: TRBD2
abundance: .
CDR3nt: TGCAGCGCCGAGCGGGAGTATTCCTACAATGAGCAGTTCTTC
CDR3aa: CSAEREYSYNEQFF

v_gene: TRBV7-7
j_gene: TRBJ2-3
d_gene: TRBD1
abundance: .
CDR3nt: TGTGCTAGCAGCCCAGGGGGCGCGGGCACAGATACGCAGTATTTT
CDR3aa: CASSPGGAGTDTQYF

v_gene: TRBV18
j_gene: TRBJ2-7
d_gene: .
abundance: .
CDR3nt: TGTGCCAGCTCACCCTCGGGACTTACCTACGAGCAGTACTTC
CDR3aa: CASSPSGLTYEQYF